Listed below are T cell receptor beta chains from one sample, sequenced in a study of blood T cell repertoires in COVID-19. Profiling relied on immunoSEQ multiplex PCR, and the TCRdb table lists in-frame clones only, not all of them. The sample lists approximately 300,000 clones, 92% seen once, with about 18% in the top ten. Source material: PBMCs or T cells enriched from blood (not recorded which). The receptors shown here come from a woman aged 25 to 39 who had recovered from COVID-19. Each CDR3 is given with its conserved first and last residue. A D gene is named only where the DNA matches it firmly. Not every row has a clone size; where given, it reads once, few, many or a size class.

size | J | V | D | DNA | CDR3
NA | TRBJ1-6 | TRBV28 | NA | TGTGCCAGCAGGACAGCTGGGTATTCACCCCTCCACTTT | CASRTAGYSPLHF
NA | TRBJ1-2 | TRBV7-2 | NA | TGTGCCAGCAGCGAGGACAGTTCCTATGGCTACACCTTC | CASSEDSSYGYTF
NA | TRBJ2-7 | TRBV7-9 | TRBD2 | TGTGCCAGCAGTCGGAGCGGGAGGGCCGGAATTTCCTACGAGCAGTACTTC | CASSRSGRAGISYEQYF
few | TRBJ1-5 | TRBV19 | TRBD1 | TGTGCCAGTAGTACTCCGGGACAGGGGGTTCAGCCCCAGCATTTT | CASSTPGQGVQPQHF
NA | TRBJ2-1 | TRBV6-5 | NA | TGTGCCAGCAGAAGCAGGCCATCCAATGAGCAGTTCTTC | CASRSRPSNEQFF
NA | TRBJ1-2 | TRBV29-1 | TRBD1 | TGCAGCGTGGAGGGACAGGCTGATGACTACACCTTC | CSVEGQADDYTF
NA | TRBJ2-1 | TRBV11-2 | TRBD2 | TGTGCCAGCAGCGCGGGACTAGCGGGAGCTGCTGAGCAGTTCTTC | CASSAGLAGAAEQFF
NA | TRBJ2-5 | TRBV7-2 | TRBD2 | TGTGCCAGCAGAGCGGGGGGTTTCCAAGAGACCCAGTACTTC | CASRAGGFQETQYF
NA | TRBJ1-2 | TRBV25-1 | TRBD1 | TGTGCCAGCAAGACAGGGGGCGGGGGCTACACCTTC | CASKTGGGGYTF
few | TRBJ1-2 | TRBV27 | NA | TGTGCCAGCAGTTTAAGGGGGGGGCTCAACTATGGCTACACCTTC | CASSLRGGLNYGYTF
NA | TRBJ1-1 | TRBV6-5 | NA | TGTGCCAGCAGCCTACGGTGGAACACTGAAGCTTTCTTT | CASSLRWNTEAFF
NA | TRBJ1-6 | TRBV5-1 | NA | TGCGCCAGCACCGGGACGGGAGATTCACCCCTCCACTTT | CASTGTGDSPLHF
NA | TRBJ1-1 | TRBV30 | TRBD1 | TGTGCCTGGAATGTGAAGGGGGCTTTCACTGAAGCTTTCTTT | CAWNVKGAFTEAFF
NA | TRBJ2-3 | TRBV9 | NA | TGTGCCAGCAGCGCTCCCGCGGCGAGGCGGCGGGGGCCGGGGGATACGCAGTATTTT | CASSAPAARRRGPGDTQYF
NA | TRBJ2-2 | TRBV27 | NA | TGTGCCAGCAGAGGGGGGGCGAACACCGGGGAGCTGTTTTTT | CASRGGANTGELFF
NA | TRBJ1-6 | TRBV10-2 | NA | TGCGCCAGCAGTGAGCCAGGGAAATGGGATTCACCCCTCCACTTT | CASSEPGKWDSPLHF
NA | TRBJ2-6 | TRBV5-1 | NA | TGCGCCAGCAGCGAACAGGGATCGGGAGGGGCCAACGTCCTGACTTTC | CASSEQGSGGANVLTF
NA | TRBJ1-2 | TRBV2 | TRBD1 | TGTGCCAGCAGTGGACAGGGCATCTATGGCTACACCTTC | CASSGQGIYGYTF
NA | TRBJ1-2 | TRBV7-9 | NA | TGTGCCAGCAGCTTAGGGGGCGTCTACACCTTC | CASSLGGVYTF
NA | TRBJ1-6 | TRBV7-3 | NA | TGTGCCAGCAGCCAAGCGGCTGTCAATTCACCCCTCCACTTT | CASSQAAVNSPLHF
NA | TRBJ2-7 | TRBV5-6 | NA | TGTGCCAGCAGCTTTGTACAGGAAGGTGCCGAGCAGTACTTC | CASSFVQEGAEQYF
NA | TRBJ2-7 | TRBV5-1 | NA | TGCGCCAGCAGCTTTGCCGGGACATTCTACGAGCAGTACTTC | CASSFAGTFYEQYF
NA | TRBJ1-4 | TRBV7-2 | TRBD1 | TGTGCCAGCAGCTCAGGGGGCGCAGAGGGTCGTGAAAAACTGTTTTTT | CASSSGGAEGREKLFF
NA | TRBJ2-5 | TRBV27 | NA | TGTGCCAGCGGTAGATTCCAAGAGACCCAGTACTTC | CASGRFQETQYF
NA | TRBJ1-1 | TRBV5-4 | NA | TGTGCCAGCAGCCTGGGAGGAAATCGGAACACTGAAGCTTTCTTT | CASSLGGNRNTEAFF
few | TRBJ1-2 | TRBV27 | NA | TGTGCCAGCAGTTCTACCTACGGTAACTATGGCTACACCTTC | CASSSTYGNYGYTF
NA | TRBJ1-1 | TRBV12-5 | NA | TGTGCTAGTGGTTTGGGGGCAGGCACTGAAGCTTTCTTT | CASGLGAGTEAFF
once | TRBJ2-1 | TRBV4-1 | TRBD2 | TGCGCCAGCAAAAACGTCGGCGGGAGCTCCTACAATGAGCAGTTCTTC | CASKNVGGSSYNEQFF
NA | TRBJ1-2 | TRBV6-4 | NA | TGTGCCAGCAGTGACCCACGGACAGCGAATTATGGCTACACCTTC | CASSDPRTANYGYTF
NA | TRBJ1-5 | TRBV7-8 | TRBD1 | TGTGCCAGCAGCCTCCGGGACAGGGACCAGCCCCAGCATTTT | CASSLRDRDQPQHF
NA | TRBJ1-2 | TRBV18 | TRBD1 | TGTGCCAGCTCACCGGGGACAGGTTCGCTCTATGGCTACACCTTC | CASSPGTGSLYGYTF
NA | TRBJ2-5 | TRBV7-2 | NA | TGTGCCAGCAGCTTAGACAGGGAAGGGACCCAGTACTTC | CASSLDREGTQYF
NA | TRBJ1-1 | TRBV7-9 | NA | TGTGCCAGCAGCTTAGAACGGGAGGAAGCTTTCTTT | CASSLEREEAFF
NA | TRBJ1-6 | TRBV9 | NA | TGTGCCAGCAGCGCGACAGGCTATAATTCACCCCTCCACTTT | CASSATGYNSPLHF
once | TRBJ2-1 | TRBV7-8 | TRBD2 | TGTGCCAGCAGCTTCCTTGGGACTAGCGGCACTTACAATGAGCAGTTCTTC | CASSFLGTSGTYNEQFF
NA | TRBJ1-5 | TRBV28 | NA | TGTGCCAGCAGTACTCCTGACAGTGTCAATCAGCCCCAGCATTTT | CASSTPDSVNQPQHF
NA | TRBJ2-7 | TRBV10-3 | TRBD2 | TGTGCCATCAGTGCGGGTCTAGCGGGGGACGAGCAGTACTTC | CAISAGLAGDEQYF
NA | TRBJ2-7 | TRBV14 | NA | TGTGCCAGCAGCCGCAGTTCAGGGTACCCCCCTTCCTACGAGCAGTACTTC | CASSRSSGYPPSYEQYF
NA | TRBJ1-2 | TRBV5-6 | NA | TGTGCCAGCAGCTTATACGGGAACCCTAACTATGGCTACACCTTC | CASSLYGNPNYGYTF
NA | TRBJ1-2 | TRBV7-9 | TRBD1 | TGTGCCAGCAGCTTAGCGGGCGACAGGGCGCATGGCTACACCTTC | CASSLAGDRAHGYTF
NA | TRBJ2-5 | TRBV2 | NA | TGTGCCAGCAGTGATACACAAGAGACCCAGTACTTC | CASSDTQETQYF